A selection of T cell receptor beta chains follows, all from one sample in a study of T cells in Graves' hyperthyroidism and ophthalmopathy. TCRdb processed the multiplex PCR reads anew with MiXCR; each CDR3 protein has one entry. Found here are almost 600,000 distinct CDR3 sequences, 46% of them singletons; the top ten hold more than 7%. The sequencing sample was made of peripheral blood or thyroid tissue (not recorded which). The receptors were gathered from a woman younger than 30 with Graves' hyperthyroidism. The CDR3 runs from the conserved cysteine through the conserved F or W. The order of the fields is clone size, V gene, D gene, J gene, CDR3 DNA, CDR3 protein. A D gene is named only where the DNA matches it firmly. Size is stated for part of the rows, as once, few or many counts, or as a class when the clone is expanded.

many,TRBV7-8,TRBD1,TRBJ1-2,TGTGCCAGCAGCCTGACAGGGGATTACTATGGCTACACCTTC,CASSLTGDYYGYTF
many,TRBV5-6,NA,TRBJ1-3,TGTGCCAGCAGCTTGTTTGATCCCTCTGGAAACACCATATATTTT,CASSLFDPSGNTIYF
many,TRBV4-2,NA,TRBJ2-2,TGTGCCAGCAGCCAAGCTCGCGGATCTAGCGACTTAACCGGGGAGCTGTTTTTT,CASSQARGSSDLTGELFF
many,TRBV6-5,TRBD1,TRBJ1-1,TGTGCCAGCAGTTACGATTACAGGGGTGAGAACACTGAAGCTTTCTTT,CASSYDYRGENTEAFF
NA,TRBV2,NA,TRBJ1-2,TGTGCCAGCAGGTTATTGGAAAGCCAAGGAGGCTATGGCTACACCTTC,CASRLLESQGGYGYTF
NA,TRBV20-1,NA,TRBJ2-7,TGCAGTGCCAGCAGGGGTCAGGGCTACGAGCAGTACTTC,CSASRGQGYEQYF
many,TRBV7-2,TRBD1,TRBJ2-5,TGTGCCAGCAGCCTAACCTCAGGGGGCGCGGAGACCCAGTACTTC,CASSLTSGGAETQYF
NA,TRBV24-1,NA,TRBJ1-2,TGTGCCACCAGTGATGCTAGCGGGAGAGGCTACACCTTC,CATSDASGRGYTF
NA,TRBV29-1,TRBD1,TRBJ1-5,TGCAGCGTTGAAACCGACAGGGATCAGCCCCGGCATTTT,CSVETDRDQPRHF
few,TRBV27,NA,TRBJ1-1,TGTGCCAGCAACGAGGGGGTAAACACTGAAGCTTTCTTT,CASNEGVNTEAFF
NA,TRBV7-3,NA,TRBJ1-2,TGTGCCAGCACGCCACAGGGTGCGGTTGGTGGCTATGGCTACACCTTC,CASTPQGAVGGYGYTF
NA,TRBV19,NA,TRBJ1-2,TGTGCCACCCAAAACCTAGGGGATGGCTATGGCTACACCTTC,CATQNLGDGYGYTF
NA,TRBV7-8,NA,TRBJ2-2,TGTGCCAGCAGCACTAGCAGTTACTCACAGGCGGCCGGGGAGCTGTTTTTT,CASSTSSYSQAAGELFF
once,TRBV7-2,NA,TRBJ2-5,TGTGCCAGCAGCTTAACTGGTAGCAGACAAGAGACCCAGTACTTC,CASSLTGSRQETQYF
many,TRBV20-1,NA,TRBJ2-2,TGCAGTGCTCTAAGGACGGAGACCGGGGAGCTGTTTTTT,CSALRTETGELFF
NA,TRBV7-2,NA,TRBJ1-6,TGTGCCAGCAGCTTAGTCGACGAGCGTTCACCCCTCCACTTT,CASSLVDERSPLHF
many,TRBV24-1,TRBD1,TRBJ2-7,TGTGCCACCAGTGATTTGGAGACAGGGTTGAACGAGCAGTACTTC,CATSDLETGLNEQYF
NA,TRBV27,NA,TRBJ2-7,TGTGCCAGCAGTTTCTTTGGAAATTACGAGCAGTACTTC,CASSFFGNYEQYF
many,TRBV7-2,NA,TRBJ1-1,TGTGCCAGCAGCTTATTCTGGCAGAACACTGAAGCTTTCTTT,CASSLFWQNTEAFF
once,TRBV9,NA,TRBJ1-2,TGTGCCAGCAGCGTAGGGAGCTACACCTTC,CASSVGSYTF
NA,TRBV20-1,NA,TRBJ2-7,TGCAGTGCTACGGGCCAGAGCTCCTACGAGCCGTACTTC,CSATGQSSYEPYF
many,TRBV19,NA,TRBJ1-1,TGTGCCAGTACCTTGACAGAGAACACTGAAGCTTTCTTT,CASTLTENTEAFF
NA,TRBV7-7,TRBD2,TRBJ2-7,TGTGCTAGCAGCTTAGGGCTAGCGGGAGTGGATGAGCAGTACTTC,CASSLGLAGVDEQYF
many,TRBV7-9,NA,TRBJ2-7,TGTGCCAGCAGCTTCGACAGGAATGCCTACGAGCAGTACTTC,CASSFDRNAYEQYF
NA,TRBV4-2,TRBD1,TRBJ2-7,TGTGCCAGCAGTACAGGGGGCAACACCTACGAGCAGTACTTC,CASSTGGNTYEQYF
NA,TRBV7-7,NA,TRBJ1-2,TGTGCCAGCAGTCGGTCTCCGTCGGGGGACTATGGCTACACCTTC,CASSRSPSGDYGYTF
NA,TRBV20-1,NA,TRBJ2-7,TGCAGTGCTACCGGGACGGGAGACCACGAGCAGTACTTC,CSATGTGDHEQYF
NA,TRBV20-1,NA,TRBJ2-3,TGCAGTGCGCAGAAGACCACAGATACGCAGTATTTT,CSAQKTTDTQYF
many,TRBV20-1,TRBD2,TRBJ2-7,TGCAGTGCTAGGTCCACTAGCGGAGCTTACGAGCAGTACTTC,CSARSTSGAYEQYF
NA,TRBV5-1,NA,TRBJ1-2,TGCGCCAGCAGTTACGGAGCTAACTATGGCTACACCTTC,CASSYGANYGYTF
many,TRBV7-2,NA,TRBJ1-2,TGTGCCAGCAGCCCCCAGACTACAGGGTATGGCTACACCTTC,CASSPQTTGYGYTF
many,TRBV7-9,NA,TRBJ2-1,TGTGCCAGCAGCCCGTACAATGAGCAGTTCTTC,CASSPYNEQFF
many,TRBV20-1,NA,TRBJ2-7,TGCAGTGCTAGTAATCCGAGCTCCTACGAGCAGTACTTC,CSASNPSSYEQYF
many,TRBV9,TRBD2,TRBJ2-7,TGTGCCAGCAGCGTAGGATCTAGCGGGAGCAACGAGCAGTACTTC,CASSVGSSGSNEQYF
many,TRBV7-8,NA,TRBJ2-7,TGTGCCAGCAGCTTAATGATGGCAGACCCGTCAGGGCAGTACTTC,CASSLMMADPSGQYF
NA,TRBV7-8,TRBD1,TRBJ1-1,TGTGCCAGCAGGTCCCCGGGACAGCAGAACACTGAAGCTTTCTTT,CASRSPGQQNTEAFF
NA,TRBV19,NA,TRBJ1-1,TGTGCCAGTGGTCCGGGGGGATTT,CASGPGGF
many,TRBV5-1,NA,TRBJ2-6,TGCGCCAGCAGCTTGGTGGAGGCCTCTGGGGCCAACGTCCTGACTTTC,CASSLVEASGANVLTF
NA,TRBV5-1,TRBD1,TRBJ1-2,TGCGCCAGCTCCCGGGCCCAGGGGGACACCTTC,CASSRAQGDTF
NA,TRBV12-3/TRBV12-4,TRBD2,TRBJ2-7,TGTGCCAGCAGCCCGCCGTTCGGGAGGGATGAGCAGTACTTC,CASSPPFGRDEQYF
many,TRBV27,NA,TRBJ1-4,TGTGCCAGCAGTTTTTCCGTTAATGAAAAACTGTTTTTT,CASSFSVNEKLFF
NA,TRBV7-6,NA,TRBJ2-5,TGTGCCAGCAGCTTGTTCCAGGGACAAGAGACCCAGTACTTC,CASSLFQGQETQYF
NA,TRBV10-3,NA,TRBJ2-6,TGTGCCATCAGTGACCCAGGGGATAACGTCCTGACTTTC,CAISDPGDNVLTF
NA,TRBV25-1,NA,TRBJ2-5,TGTGCCAGCAGTGAATGGGGGGCTAGCGGCCAAGAGACCCAGTACTTC,CASSEWGASGQETQYF
many,TRBV7-2,NA,TRBJ2-5,TGTGCCAGCAGCCTAGCTTTCGGGCGAAACGGCGAAGAGACCCAGTACTTC,CASSLAFGRNGEETQYF
NA,TRBV2,TRBD1,TRBJ1-1,TGTGCCAGCAGTCCCGGGACAGGGTTACAGGTCCAAGCTTTCTTT,CASSPGTGLQVQAFF
NA,TRBV15,NA,TRBJ2-1,TGTGCCACCAGCGGGGGCGGGAGCTCCTACAATGAGCAGTTCTTC,CATSGGGSSYNEQFF
many,TRBV20-1,TRBD1,TRBJ1-3,TGCAGTGCTAGCAGGGGGACGAGCTCTGGAAACACCATATATTTT,CSASRGTSSGNTIYF
many,TRBV13,NA,TRBJ1-2,TGTGCCAGCAGCACTAAGACGCACCCCTATGGCTACACCTTC,CASSTKTHPYGYTF
NA,TRBV2,NA,TRBJ1-6,NA,CACSARVPGVNSPLHF
NA,TRBV20-1,NA,TRBJ1-1,TGCAGTGCTAGTCTACCCCGGGACACTGAAGCTTTCTTT,CSASLPRDTEAFF